This section outlines one T cell receptor beta chain sequence together with its context. The V end lost 11 bases, the J end lost 0 bases, and 10 bases lay between the germline ends. The CDR3 extends over 13 amino acids. The germline gives CDR1 LNHDA, CDR2 SQIVND (reference sequence). The data belong to a study of blood T cell repertoires in COVID-19. The repertoire was sequenced with immunoSEQ multiplex PCR; TCRdb's copy has only in-frame clones and lacks some. The data hold approximately 350,000 clones, with about 90% observed a single time. The J gene is TRBJ2-2, the V gene TRBV19; possible D gene TRBD1, 6 bases. This clonotype was obtained from a woman between 18 and 29 years old who had recovered from COVID-19. The sample comprised peripheral blood. The CDR3 is CAVGHPNTGELFF. The CDR3 coding sequence is TGTGCCGTGGGACACCCGAACACCGGGGAGCTGTTTTTT.